This paragraph reports one TCR beta chain. Original analysis: Amplification of reference gene primers provided the estimated nucleated cell counts. Sequencing was performed with immunoSEQ multiplex PCR; in TCRdb, only in-frame clones are kept and a portion is missing. That table is the source of V, J and clone size, and D and trimming were worked out from the DNA. The table records some 150,000 clones, 84% of them present only once. The sample comes from a study of blood T cell repertoires in COVID-19. Across the study: Sites in the United States, Italy and Spain provided acute and convalescent COVID-19 samples. T cells, B-cell-depleted T cells, or PBMCs provided the cDNA or gDNA that served as material.

The clonotype was recovered from a human donor with acute or convalescent COVID-19. The donor label of this sample is uncertain. Sequenced material: peripheral blood.

The chain's CDR3 is CASSLAGQSTDTQYF. As DNA, the CDR3 is TGTGCCAGCAGCTTGGCGGGACAGAGCACAGATACGCAGTATTTT. V usage is TRBV7-9 and J usage is TRBJ2-3; the D gene is possibly TRBD1 (7 bases). Trimming pared 3 bases from V and 0 bases from J, leaving 10 bases between. CDR3 length: 15 amino acids. CDR1 is SEHNR and CDR2 is FQNEAQ in the germline V gene (reference sequence).